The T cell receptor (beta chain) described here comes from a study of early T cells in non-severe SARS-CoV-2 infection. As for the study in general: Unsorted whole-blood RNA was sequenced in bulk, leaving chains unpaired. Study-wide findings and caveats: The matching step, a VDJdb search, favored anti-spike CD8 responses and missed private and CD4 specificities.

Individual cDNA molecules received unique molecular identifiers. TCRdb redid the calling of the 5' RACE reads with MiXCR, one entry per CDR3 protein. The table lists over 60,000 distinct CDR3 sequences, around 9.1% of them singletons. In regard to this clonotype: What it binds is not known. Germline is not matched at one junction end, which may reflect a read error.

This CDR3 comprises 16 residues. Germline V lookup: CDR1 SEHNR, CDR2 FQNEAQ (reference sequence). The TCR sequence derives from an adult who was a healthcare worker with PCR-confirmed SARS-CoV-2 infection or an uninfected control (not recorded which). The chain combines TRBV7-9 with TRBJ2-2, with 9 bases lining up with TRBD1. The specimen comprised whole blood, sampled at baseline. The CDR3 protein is CVSSLPGQGGTGELFF. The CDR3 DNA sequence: TGTGTCAGCAGCTTACCGGGACAGGGCGGCACCGGGGAGCTGTTTTTT.